This T cell receptor beta chain was captured in a study of blood T cell repertoires in COVID-19. Study-level information: T cells, B-cell-depleted T cells, or PBMCs provided the cDNA or gDNA that served as material.

V shed 4 bases, J shed 3 bases, and the junction held 5 bases outside the gene matches. The CDR3 has 16 residues. The germline V gene encodes CDR1 SGHRS and CDR2 YFSETQ. The data were produced by immunoSEQ multiplex PCR, yet TCRdb's version contains in-frame clones alone and is incomplete. The data hold about 140,000 clones, with 60% to 85% observed a single time. The sequence was collected from a woman in her sixties with acute or convalescent COVID-19. Sample: peripheral blood. The chain uses TRBV5-1 and TRBJ1-4, with 11 bases matching TRBD1. In DNA form, the CDR3 reads TGCGCCAGCAGCGCGGACAGGGGGCGGCCTAATGAAAAACTGTTTTTT. It translates to CASSADRGRPNEKLFF.